A single sample gave rise to the 15 T cell receptor beta chains below, sequenced in a study of blood T cell repertoires in COVID-19. Method: immunoSEQ multiplex PCR; TCRdb's copy keeps in-frame clones and lacks some. The table records some 200,000 clones, over 75% of them present only once. The sequenced sample was peripheral blood. These receptors were taken from a man in his forties or fifties with active or convalescent COVID-19.

DNA for the CDR3: TGTGCCAGCAGTTTTAGGCAGGGTGAAGCTTTCTTT. Protein product: CASSFRQGEAFF. V is TRBV12-3 or TRBV12-4 and J is TRBJ1-1; perhaps TRBD1 as D (5 bases). The CDR3 runs to 12 residues. With 3 bases removed from V and 7 bases from J, the gap between germline ends came to 9 bases.

The J gene is TRBJ2-7, the V gene TRBV7-9, with D perhaps TRBD1 (5 bases). In germline, CDR1 is SEHNR, CDR2 FQNEAQ (reference sequence). There are 14 residues in the CDR3. Trimming took off 3 bases at V and 2 bases at J, with 11 bases between the two ends. CDR3 loop: CASSFMGPPYEQYF. The CDR3 DNA is TGTGCCAGCAGCTTTATGGGGCCCCCCTACGAGCAGTACTTC.

This chain links TRBV19 with TRBJ2-2; the D gene is possibly TRBD1 (6 bases). The CDR3 contains 16 residues. The ends were cut back, 6 bases at V and 2 bases at J, with 16 bases in the middle. CDR1 and CDR2 from the germline V gene are LNHDA and SQIVND (reference sequence). CDR3 loop: CASSYLGASNTGELFF. CDR3 in DNA: TGTGCCAGTAGCTATCTGGGGGCCTCTAACACCGGGGAGCTGTTTTTT. Looking up the rest from reference TRBV19 and TRBJ2-2 gives the full variable domain: DGGITQSPKYLFRKEGQNVTLSCEQNLNHDAMYWYRQDPGQGLRLIYYSQIVNDFQKGDIAEGYSVSREKKESFPLTVTSAQKNPTAFYLCASSYLGASNTGELFFGEGSRLTVL.

This clone came up once. The chain links TRBV7-2 to TRBJ1-2; possibly TRBD1 for D (5 bases). The CDR3 covers 15 residues. CDR1 and CDR2 from the germline V gene are SGHTA and FQGNSA. Trimming removed 4 bases from V and 0 bases from J, with 12 bases in between. CDR3 sequence (DNA): TGTGCCAGCAGCTCAAGACAGCTAGCTAACTATGGCTACACCTTC. As protein: CASSSRQLANYGYTF.

V gene TRBV28 combines with J gene TRBJ1-3; D not certain. The V end was cut by 5 bases, the J end by 0 bases, with 20 bases between. CDR1 MDHEN and CDR2 SYDVKM come from the germline V gene. The CDR3 covers 18 residues. Here the CDR3 reads CASSSSPPGRVSGNTIYF. The CDR3 coding sequence is TGTGCCAGCAGTAGTTCCCCACCGGGGAGGGTCTCTGGAAACACCATATATTTT.

The rearrangement uses TRBV5-1 and TRBJ1-6; TRBD1 might be the D (5 bases). The CDR3 runs 15 residues. Trimming removed 0 bases at V and 10 bases at J, with 14 bases between. CDR1 is SGHRS and CDR2 is YFSETQ in the germline V gene. CDR3 nucleotide sequence: TGCGCCAGCAGCTTGGCCGGGGGTCCTAGGTCACCCCTCCACTTT. Its protein is CASSLAGGPRSPLHF.

This chain links TRBV7-9 with TRBJ1-2; 9 bases line up with TRBD1. Trimming removed 3 bases from V and 3 bases from J; junction bases left unmatched: 5. The CDR3 consists of 15 residues. Germline values: CDR1 SEHNR, CDR2 FQNEAQ (reference sequence). The CDR3 loop is CASSFTGGADYGYTF. The CDR3, as DNA: TGTGCCAGCAGCTTTACAGGGGGCGCTGACTATGGCTACACCTTC.

The CDR3 is CASSASGGAWTGELFF. For the CDR3, the DNA is TGTGCCAGCAGCGCGAGCGGGGGGGCCTGGACCGGGGAGCTGTTTTTT. V and J are TRBV9 and TRBJ2-2; 10 bases agree with TRBD2. Trimming removed 3 bases from V and 5 bases from J; junction bases left unmatched: 7. CDR3 length: 16 amino acids. Per germline, CDR1 SGDLS and CDR2 YYNGEE.

The rearrangement uses TRBV27 and TRBJ1-2; D perhaps matches TRBD1 (5 bases). This CDR3 has 14 amino acids. Trimming took 6 bases from V and 0 from J, leaving 11 bases between them. Germline V gene data show CDR1 as MNHEY and CDR2 as SMNVEV (reference sequence). The CDR3 coding sequence is TGTGCCAGCAGCAACCAGGGCACTAACTATGGCTACACCTTC. Its translation is CASSNQGTNYGYTF.

The chain employs TRBV11-2 and TRBJ2-7; D is possibly TRBD2 (5 bases). Germline CDR1 and CDR2: SGHAT and FQNNGV. V was pared by 1 base and J by 7 bases, with 11 bases between. The CDR3 length is 13 residues. The DNA for the CDR3 is TGTGCCAGCAGCTTAGCGGGTGGACTGGAGCAGTACTTC. Translation gives CASSLAGGLEQYF.

The chain couples TRBV7-9 to TRBJ1-3; 8 positions agree with TRBD1. CDR3 length: 14 amino acids. Germline CDR1 is SEHNR and CDR2 is FQNEAQ (reference sequence). Trimming cost V 6 bases and J 2 bases; bases outside gene matches: 3. Here the CDR3 reads CASRLDRAGNTIYF. As DNA, the CDR3 is TGTGCCAGCAGATTGGACAGGGCTGGAAACACCATATATTTT.

The rearrangement joins TRBV5-1 to TRBJ2-7; 7 nucleotides line up with TRBD1. Trimming took 4 bases from V and 5 from J; bases not matched to a gene: 6. The CDR3 sequence is 13 residues long. The germline gives CDR1 SGHRS, CDR2 YFSETQ. The DNA of the CDR3 is TGCGCCAGCAGCCCTGGACAGGCGAACGAGCAGTACTTC. Its protein is CASSPGQANEQYF. Full variable domain (rest looked up from reference TRBV5-1 and TRBJ2-7): KAGVTQTPRYLIKTRGQQVTLSCSPISGHRSVSWYQQTPGQGLQFLFEYFSETQRNKGNFPGRFSGRQFSNSRSEMNVSTLELGDSALYLCASSPGQANEQYFGPGTRLTVT.

This sequence joins TRBV5-1 and TRBJ2-1; D not certain. Per germline, CDR1 SGHRS and CDR2 YFSETQ. V dropped 0 bases and J dropped 9 bases, with 7 bases sitting between them. This CDR3 spans 12 amino acids. CDR3 amino acids: CASSLVGSEQFF. Written as DNA, the CDR3 is TGCGCCAGCAGCTTGGTGGGCAGTGAGCAGTTCTTC.

The CDR3 region is CASSYSTLNTEAFF. DNA of the CDR3: TGTGCCAGCAGTTACTCGACACTGAACACTGAAGCTTTCTTT. The chain couples TRBV6-5 to TRBJ1-1; D is undetermined. The germline V gene has CDR1 MNHEY and CDR2 SVGAGI. This CDR3 spans 14 amino acids. Between the trimmed V and J ends, which lost 0 bases and 0 bases, there was a span of 5 bases.

The V and J genes are TRBV7-9 and TRBJ1-6; no clear D gene. Between the trimmed V and J ends, which lost 5 bases and 9 bases, there was a span of 20 bases. Germline values: CDR1 SEHNR, CDR2 FQNEAQ (reference sequence). The CDR3 spans 16 residues. Written as DNA, the CDR3 is TGTGCCAGCAGCCTCGTCCCATTGACGGGGAGTTCACCCCTCCACTTT. Its translation: CASSLVPLTGSSPLHF.